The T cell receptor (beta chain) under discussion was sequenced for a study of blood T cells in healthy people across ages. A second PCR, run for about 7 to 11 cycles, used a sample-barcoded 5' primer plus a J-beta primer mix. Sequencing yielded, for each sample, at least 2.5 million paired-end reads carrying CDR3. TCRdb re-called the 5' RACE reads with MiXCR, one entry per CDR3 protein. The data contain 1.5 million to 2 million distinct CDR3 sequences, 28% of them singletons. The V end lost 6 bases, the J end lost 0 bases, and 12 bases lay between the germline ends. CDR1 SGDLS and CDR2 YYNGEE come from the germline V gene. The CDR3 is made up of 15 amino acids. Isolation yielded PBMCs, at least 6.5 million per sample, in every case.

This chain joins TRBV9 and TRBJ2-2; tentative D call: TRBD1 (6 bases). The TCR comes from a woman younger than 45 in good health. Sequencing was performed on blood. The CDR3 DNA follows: TGTGCCAGCACCCGCGGACAGACGAACACCGGGGAGCTGTTTTTT. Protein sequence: CASTRGQTNTGELFF.